These 19 T cell receptor beta chains were all obtained from the same sample, sequenced in a study of T cells in Graves' hyperthyroidism and ophthalmopathy. The investigators amplified TCR beta CDR3 regions from RNA transcripts. A set of HTBI primers served as the primers for a first-round RT-PCR of the TCR CDR3. Using its own MiXCR run on the multiplex PCR reads, TCRdb lists one record per CDR3 protein. The sample has some 510,000 distinct CDR3 sequences, around 20% seen once. The sample consisted of blood. All receptors come from a man aged 18 to 30 with Graves' hyperthyroidism.

At least ten counts were recorded for this clonotype. The V and J genes are TRBV4-1 and TRBJ2-7; D not certain. Germline CDR1 MGHRA, CDR2 YSYEKL. This CDR3 spans 15 amino acids. Deletions cut 4 bases from V and 0 bases from J, with 13 bases between. In DNA, the CDR3 is TGCGCCAGCAGCCCTCAACCGAGCCTCTCCTACGAGCAGTACTTC. Residues: CASSPQPSLSYEQYF.

This clonotype was counted many times. The CDR3 loop reads CASSTLPALNTGELFF. The CDR3 coding sequence is TGTGCCAGCAGTACCCTCCCGGCCCTTAACACCGGGGAGCTGTTTTTT. The chain is built from TRBV27 and TRBJ2-2; D is ambiguous. The CDR3 has 16 residues. Germline lookup yields CDR1 MNHEY and CDR2 SMNVEV (reference sequence). The V end lost 5 bases, the J end lost 2 bases, and 15 bases lay between the germline ends.

V is TRBV19 and J is TRBJ2-2; weak D call: TRBD1 (5 bases). CDR1 LNHDA and CDR2 SQIVND come from the germline V gene (reference sequence). The CDR3 runs to 16 residues. The V end lost 5 bases, the J end lost 5 bases, and 18 bases lay between the germline ends. The CDR3 DNA follows: TGTGCCAGTAGTGTAGGGGCAAACCGGGCTACCGGGGAGCTGTTTTTT. It codes for CASSVGANRATGELFF.

This clonotype has a count of ten or more. The chain employs TRBV24-1 and TRBJ2-2; 14 nucleotides align to TRBD2. Germline trimming cut 9 bases from V and 0 bases from J; bases unmatched to any gene: 5. There are 17 residues in the CDR3. Germline CDR1 reads KGHDR; CDR2 reads SFDVKD. The CDR3 nucleotides are TGTGCCACCGGGGGACTAGCGGGGGCCTCGAACACCGGGGAGCTGTTTTTT. This encodes CATGGLAGASNTGELFF.

This clonotype was counted many times. The chain's CDR3 is CAWSPGTGGVEQYF. The CDR3 nucleotides are TGTGCCTGGAGTCCAGGGACAGGGGGAGTGGAGCAGTACTTC. The chain recombines TRBV30 with TRBJ2-7; TRBD1 aligns across 11 bases. J gave up 7 bases and V 2 bases, and 7 bases lay outside the gene matches. In germline, CDR1 is GTSNPN, CDR2 SVGIG (reference sequence). The CDR3 spans 14 residues.

This clonotype has at least ten counts. The chain is built from TRBV28 and TRBJ1-5, with TRBD1 matching 7 bases. CDR1 is MDHEN and CDR2 is SYDVKM in the germline V gene. The junction had 11 bases not matched to a gene; V was cut back by 5 bases and J by 7 bases. The CDR3 spans 15 residues. CDR3 nucleotides: TGTGCCAGCAGTAAAAGACAGGGAGGAAACCAGCCCCAGCATTTT. Translated: CASSKRQGGNQPQHF.

This clonotype has a count of ten or more. The junction differs from germline at one of its ends, possibly a read error. The CDR3 here is CSVDRNTEELFF. The CDR3 nucleotides read TGCAGCGTCGACAGGAACACCGAGGAGCTGTTTTTT. The V and J genes are TRBV29-1 and TRBJ2-2; maybe TRBD1 (6 bases). The CDR3 is 12 amino acids. The germline gives CDR1 SQVTM, CDR2 ANQGSEA.

This clonotype was observed many times. The genes are TRBV19 and TRBJ2-6; 8 bases are shared with TRBD1. The CDR3 is 16 residues long. Germline lookup yields CDR1 LNHDA and CDR2 SQIVND (reference sequence). V was pared by 10 bases and J by 1 base, with 9 bases of the junction left unmatched. The CDR3 sequence: CATRDRLRSGANVLTF. The DNA for the CDR3 is TGTGCCACCCGGGACAGGTTAAGGTCTGGGGCCAACGTCCTGACTTTC.

This clonotype was picked up many times. This chain connects TRBV29-1 to TRBJ2-7; D might be TRBD1 or TRBD2, each matching 5 bases. Germline assignment: CDR1 SQVTM and CDR2 ANQGSEA. V was clipped by 6 bases and J by 6 bases, with 15 bases between them. CDR3 length: 12 residues. The CDR3 DNA reads TGCAGCGTCGAGGGGCAACTCGGCGAGCAGTACTTC. Amino acid sequence: CSVEGQLGEQYF.

This rearrangement joins TRBV6-2 or TRBV6-3 to TRBJ2-6, with D perhaps TRBD2 (6 bases). The germline V gene has CDR1 MNHEY and CDR2 SVGEGT. Trimming cost V 7 bases and J 4 bases, with 17 bases left between them. CDR3 length equals 16 residues. The CDR3 region is CASIRDSAFGANVLTF. The CDR3, as DNA: TGTGCCAGCATCCGGGACTCGGCTTTCGGGGCCAACGTCCTGACTTTC.

This clonotype was detected many times. V is TRBV28 and J is TRBJ1-5; possibly TRBD1 for D (6 bases). Germline CDR1 is MDHEN and CDR2 is SYDVKM. V was cut by 4 bases and J by 1 base, with 14 bases left in between. The CDR3 has 16 residues. CDR3 sequence: CASSSPATGSNQPQHF. In nucleotides, the CDR3 is TGTGCCAGCAGTTCCCCCGCGACAGGAAGCAATCAGCCCCAGCATTTT.

CDR3 loop: CASSPYRTSNYGYTF. CDR3 DNA sequence: TGTGCCAGCAGCCCTTACAGGACCTCTAACTATGGCTACACCTTC. The chain recombines TRBV28 with TRBJ1-2; D is perhaps TRBD1 (5 bases). The germline gives CDR1 MDHEN, CDR2 SYDVKM. Trimming left V 6 bases short and J 0 bases short, with 14 bases between. The CDR3 is 15 amino acids.

This chain connects TRBV5-1 to TRBJ1-2; no clear D. The CDR3 sequence is 15 residues long. Trimming cost V 2 bases and J 4 bases, with 15 bases left between them. Germline assignment: CDR1 SGHRS and CDR2 YFSETQ. The CDR3 DNA reads as TGCGCCAGCAGCTTTGCCAGCTCTCTCGGCTATGGCTACACCTTC. Its protein product is CASSFASSLGYGYTF.

The table lists this clonotype with many counts. This chain connects TRBV6-1 to TRBJ2-5; 9 bases agree with TRBD1. Germline loops: CDR1 MNHNS, CDR2 SASEGT. Trimming took 4 bases from V and 5 from J; bases not matched to a gene: 5. CDR3 size: 14 residues. The CDR3 nucleotides read TGTGCCAGCAGTGCCCAAACAGGGGGCGAGACCCAGTACTTC. Protein sequence: CASSAQTGGETQYF.

Worth noting for this clonotype: Just one base apart from a much larger clone, this may be a read error. The chain uses TRBV20-1 and TRBJ2-2; D tentatively fits TRBD1 or TRBD2 (5 bases each). This CDR3 region has 13 residues. Germline CDR1 DFQATT, CDR2 SNEGSKA (reference sequence). The CDR3 sequence: CSARKGPPGELLF. The DNA of the CDR3 is TGCAGTGCTAGAAAGGGGCCACCCGGGGAGCTGTTGTTT.

The J gene is TRBJ1-5, the V gene TRBV27; 8 bases fit TRBD1. The CDR3 is 13 residues long. Trimming took 10 bases from V and 4 from J; bases not matched to a gene: 6. Germline loops: CDR1 MNHEY, CDR2 SMNVEV (reference sequence). This chain's CDR3 is CATRTGWNQPQHF. The DNA for the CDR3 is TGTGCCACACGGACAGGGTGGAATCAGCCCCAGCATTTT.

This clonotype was counted ten times or more. The CDR3 loop reads CASSLDWGDQETQYF. DNA of the CDR3: TGTGCCAGCAGCTTAGATTGGGGGGATCAGGAGACCCAGTACTTC. The chain is built from TRBV7-6 and TRBJ2-5; a weak D match, TRBD2 (6 bases). V was cut by 1 base and J by 5 bases, with 14 bases left in between. The V gene's germline CDR1 is SGHVS and CDR2 FNYEAQ. The CDR3 has 15 amino acids.

This chain uses TRBV19 with TRBJ1-1; no clear D gene. V shed 5 bases and J shed 6 bases, with 13 bases lying between them. The germline CDR1 and CDR2 sequences are LNHDA and SQIVND (reference sequence). The CDR3 contains 13 residues. Written as DNA, the CDR3 is TGTGCCAGTAGTGCAAACTCAAGGGCTGAAGCTTTCTTT. Translation: CASSANSRAEAFF.

This clonotype was seen many times. The chain combines TRBV6-1 with TRBJ2-7; D may be TRBD1 (5 bases). V dropped 0 bases and J dropped 1 base, with 10 bases sitting between them. The CDR3 is 15 residues long. From germline, CDR1 is MNHNS and CDR2 SASEGT. CDR3 nucleotide sequence: TGTGCCAGCAGTGAAGCCGGACATCCATCCTACGAGCAGTACTTC. It is translated as CASSEAGHPSYEQYF.